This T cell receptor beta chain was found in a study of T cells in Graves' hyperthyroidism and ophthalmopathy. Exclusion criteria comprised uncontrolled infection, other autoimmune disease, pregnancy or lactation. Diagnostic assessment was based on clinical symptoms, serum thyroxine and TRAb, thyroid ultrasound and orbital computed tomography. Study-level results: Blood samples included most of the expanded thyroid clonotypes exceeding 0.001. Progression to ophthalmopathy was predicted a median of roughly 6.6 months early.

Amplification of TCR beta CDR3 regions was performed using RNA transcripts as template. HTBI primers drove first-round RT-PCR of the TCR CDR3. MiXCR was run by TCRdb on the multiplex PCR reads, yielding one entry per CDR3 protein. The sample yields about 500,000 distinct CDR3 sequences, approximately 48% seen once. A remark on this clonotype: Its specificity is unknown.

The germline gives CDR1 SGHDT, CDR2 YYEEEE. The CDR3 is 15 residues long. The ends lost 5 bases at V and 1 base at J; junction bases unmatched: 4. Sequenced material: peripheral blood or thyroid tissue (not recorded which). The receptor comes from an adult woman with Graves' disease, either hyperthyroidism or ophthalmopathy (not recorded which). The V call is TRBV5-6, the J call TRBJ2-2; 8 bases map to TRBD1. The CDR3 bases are TGTGCCAGCAGGGGGACAGGCCTGAACACCGGGGAGCTGTTTTTT. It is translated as CASRGTGLNTGELFF.